One sample yielded the 19 T cell receptor beta chains listed below, sequenced in a study of T cells in Graves' hyperthyroidism and ophthalmopathy (dated by TCRdb to the late 2010s). Libraries were built with multiplex PCR. The data were produced on an Illumina HiSeq 2000. The TCR beta CDR3 regions were amplified from RNA transcripts. The first round of RT-PCR for the TCR CDR3 was performed with the HTBI primer set and the Qiagen OneStep RT-PCR kit. TCRdb reran the public reads through fastp at Q25 and MiXCR, keeping productive beta chains. When rows share a CDR3 protein, they turn into one entry using the most common DNA and genes. The sample includes fewer than 850,000 distinct CDR3 sequences, with approximately 15% observed a single time. The ten largest clones add up to less than 20% of the sample. Sequencing input: blood. All receptors come from a man aged 50-59 years with Graves' hyperthyroidism.

This clonotype was observed many times. This chain links TRBV20-1 with TRBJ2-5; 11 nucleotides match TRBD1. The CDR3 loop spans 15 amino acids. Germline V gene data show CDR1 as DFQATT and CDR2 as SNEGSKA (reference sequence). J was trimmed by 4 bases and V by 5 bases; bases with no gene match: 9. CDR3 coding DNA: TGCAGTGCTCTAGCCCCGGGACAGGGGGTAGAGACCCAGTACTTC. Its translation: CSALAPGQGVETQYF.

The chain is built from TRBV19 and TRBJ2-7; the match to TRBD1 covers 9 bases. This CDR3 has 16 residues. With V trimmed by 5 bases and J by 5 bases, 13 bases remained unmatched. The germline gives CDR1 LNHDA, CDR2 SQIVND (reference sequence). CDR3 in DNA: TGTGCCAGTAGTTTCCCGCCGGGACAGGGTCGGGACGAGCAGTACTTC. Translated, it gives CASSFPPGQGRDEQYF.

This clonotype was detected many times. The V gene is TRBV28, the J gene TRBJ1-4; TRBD1 might be the D (6 bases). V was trimmed by 5 bases and J by 6 bases, leaving 19 bases between them. CDR3 length equals 16 residues. Germline CDR1 and CDR2: MDHEN and SYDVKM. The CDR3 DNA follows: TGTGCCAGCAGTCCGTCGATACAGGGTGAAGATGAAAAACTGTTTTTT. Protein: CASSPSIQGEDEKLFF.

This clonotype has at least ten counts. V usage is TRBV6-1 and J usage is TRBJ2-2, with a tentative D call TRBD1 (5 bases). The germline V and J ends were trimmed by 6 bases and 0 bases, with 8 bases remaining between them. The CDR3 is 14 amino acids. Germline values: CDR1 MNHNS, CDR2 SASEGT. CDR3 nucleotides: TGTGCCAGCAGGACAGCTCCGAACACCGGGGAGCTGTTTTTT. It specifies CASRTAPNTGELFF.

This chain connects TRBV19 to TRBJ1-2, with D unclear. The CDR3 has 13 amino acids. V was cut by 3 bases and J by 4 bases, with 9 bases left in between. The germline CDR1 and CDR2 sequences are LNHDA and SQIVND (reference sequence). The CDR3 sequence is CASSMGAGYGYTF. The CDR3 DNA reads TGTGCCAGTAGTATGGGCGCCGGCTATGGCTACACCTTC.

This clonotype was picked up many times. The chain combines TRBV30 with TRBJ2-3; 9 bases are a match to TRBD2. Germline V gene sequence: CDR1 GTSNPN, CDR2 SVGIG (reference sequence). The V gene end was trimmed by 5 bases and the J gene end by 3 bases; junction bases not matched to a gene: 3. The CDR3 loop spans 13 amino acids. The CDR3 spells CAWGAGGTDTQYF. The CDR3 bases are TGTGCCTGGGGAGCGGGAGGAACAGATACGCAGTATTTT.

The table lists this clonotype with a few counts. The chain combines TRBV20-1 with TRBJ2-5; no reliable D call. Trimming removed 3 bases at V and 5 bases at J, with 7 bases between. This CDR3 comprises 11 residues. Germline V lookup: CDR1 DFQATT, CDR2 SNEGSKA (reference sequence). DNA of the CDR3: TGCAGTGCTAGCGTCCGGGAGACCCAGTACTTC. Translation: CSASVRETQYF.

J is TRBJ2-7 and V is TRBV9, with 9 bases matching TRBD2. CDR3 size: 14 residues. The V segment lost 4 bases and the J segment 5 bases; nucleotides outside the gene matches: 7. Germline V gene sequence: CDR1 SGDLS, CDR2 YYNGEE. CDR3 region: CASSPRTSENEQYF. The CDR3 DNA follows: TGTGCCAGCAGCCCCCGGACTAGCGAGAACGAGCAGTACTTC.

This clonotype was recorded many times. J is TRBJ2-1 and V is TRBV10-3; 13 bases agree with TRBD2. The germline V gene has CDR1 ENHRY and CDR2 SYGVKD. J lost 0 bases, V lost 7 bases, and 6 bases had no gene match. The CDR3 totals 17 residues. The CDR3 coding sequence is TGTGCCATCATGGGGACTAGCGGGGTTAGCTCCTACAATGAGCAGTTCTTC. This translates into CAIMGTSGVSSYNEQFF.

This clonotype occurred a few times. The chain joins TRBV9 to TRBJ2-7, with D possibly TRBD1 on 6 matching bases. The CDR3 runs 15 residues. Germline CDR1 and CDR2: SGDLS and YYNGEE. Trimming took 2 bases from V and 0 from J, leaving 12 bases between them. The CDR3 DNA reads as TGTGCCAGCAGCGTCAGGGACACTGGCTCCTACGAGCAGTACTTC. This sequence encodes CASSVRDTGSYEQYF.

This clonotype was observed many times. This chain links TRBV18 with TRBJ1-3; possible D gene TRBD1, 5 bases. Trimming removed 3 bases at V and 2 bases at J, with 11 bases between. The CDR3 extends over 15 amino acids. Germline CDR1 reads KGHSH; CDR2 reads LQKENI. This CDR3 reads CASSPGGMAGNTIYF. In DNA, the CDR3 is TGTGCCAGCTCACCTGGGGGTATGGCTGGAAACACCATATATTTT.

This chain connects TRBV12-3 or TRBV12-4 to TRBJ2-5; maybe TRBD1 (7 bases). The ends were cut back, 7 bases at V and 5 bases at J, with 20 bases in the middle. The CDR3 runs 15 residues. This CDR3 is CASKGRTGPSETQYF. Written as DNA, the CDR3 is TGTGCCAGCAAAGGGAGGACAGGTCCCTCTGAGACCCAGTACTTC.

The sample holds many counts of this clonotype. The chain has TRBV30 and TRBJ2-7; tentatively, D is TRBD2 (6 bases). The germline V gene has CDR1 GTSNPN and CDR2 SVGIG (reference sequence). V shed 5 bases and J shed 4 bases, with 18 bases lying between them. The CDR3 runs to 14 residues. CDR3 sequence: CAWVGQEGAYEQYF. The CDR3, as DNA: TGTGCCTGGGTCGGGCAGGAGGGAGCGTACGAGCAGTACTTC. The full variable domain, its missing parts supplied by reference TRBV30 and TRBJ2-7, is SQTIHQWPATLVQPVGSPLSLECTVEGTSNPNLYWYRQAAGRGLQLLFYSVGIGQISSEVPQNLSASRPQDRQFILSSKKLLLSDSGFYLCAWVGQEGAYEQYFGPGTRLTVT.

This clonotype was picked up many times. The genes are TRBV7-2 and TRBJ2-7; D is unclear. CDR3 length: 14 amino acids. CDR1 is SGHTA and CDR2 is FQGNSA in the germline V gene. Trimming cost V 1 base and J 2 bases, with 9 bases left between them. The chain's CDR3 is CASSLGPQAYEQYF. DNA for the CDR3: TGTGCCAGCAGCTTAGGTCCCCAAGCCTACGAGCAGTACTTC.

This clonotype was recorded many times. The rearrangement joins TRBV28 to TRBJ2-7; D gene unclear. Germline CDR1 MDHEN, CDR2 SYDVKM. This CDR3 contains 14 residues. V was shortened by 3 bases and J by 0 bases, with 9 bases between the two germline ends. Here the CDR3 reads CASSFDGNSYEQYF. CDR3 in DNA: TGTGCCAGCAGTTTTGACGGCAACTCCTACGAGCAGTACTTC.

This clonotype came up many times. The chain couples TRBV12-3 or TRBV12-4 to TRBJ1-1; maybe TRBD1 (5 bases). The V gene lost 2 bases and the J gene lost 1 base, with 8 bases spanning the gap. The length of the CDR3 is 14 residues. The CDR3 nucleotides are TGTGCCAGCAGTTTAAGACAGCCGAACACTGAAGCTTTCTTT. The encoded protein is CASSLRQPNTEAFF.

This clonotype occurred a few times. The rearrangement uses TRBV7-2 and TRBJ2-6; maybe TRBD1 (5 bases). The CDR3 length is 14 residues. V was trimmed by 6 bases and J by 2 bases, leaving 8 bases between them. Germline V gives CDR1 SGHTA, CDR2 FQGNSA. The CDR3 DNA reads TGTGCCAGCAGTCAGGGTGCTGGGGCCAACGTCCTGACTTTC. Protein: CASSQGAGANVLTF.

This chain joins TRBV30 and TRBJ1-6; D unresolved. V was pared by 3 bases and J by 5 bases, with 5 bases between. The germline V gene has CDR1 GTSNPN and CDR2 SVGIG (reference sequence). The CDR3 spans 12 residues. The CDR3 DNA is TGTGCCTGGAGCTGGAATAATTCACCCCTCCACTTT. Its translation is CAWSWNNSPLHF.

This clonotype was seen ten or more times. This sequence joins TRBV30 and TRBJ1-1, with a possible D match to TRBD1 (6 bases). The CDR3 is 13 amino acids. Germline loops: CDR1 GTSNPN, CDR2 SVGIG (reference sequence). V was pared by 2 bases and J by 1 base, with 8 bases between. The CDR3 loop reads CAWSSQGNTEAFF. In nucleotides, the CDR3 is TGTGCCTGGAGTTCACAGGGGAACACTGAAGCTTTCTTT.